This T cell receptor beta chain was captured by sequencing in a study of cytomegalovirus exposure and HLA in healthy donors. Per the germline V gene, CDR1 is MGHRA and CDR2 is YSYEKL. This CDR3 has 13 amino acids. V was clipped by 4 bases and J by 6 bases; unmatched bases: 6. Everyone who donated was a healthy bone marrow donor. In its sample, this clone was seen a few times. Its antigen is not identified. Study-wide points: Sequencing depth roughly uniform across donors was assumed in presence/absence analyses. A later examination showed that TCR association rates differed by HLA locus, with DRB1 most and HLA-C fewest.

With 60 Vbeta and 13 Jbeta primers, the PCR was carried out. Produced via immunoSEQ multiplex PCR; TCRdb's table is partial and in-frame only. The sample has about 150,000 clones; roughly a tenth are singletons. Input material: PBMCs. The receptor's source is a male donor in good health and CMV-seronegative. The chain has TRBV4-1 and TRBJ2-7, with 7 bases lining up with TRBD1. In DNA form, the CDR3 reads TGCGCCAGCAGCCCGGACAGGTGGTCCGAGCAGTACTTC. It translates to CASSPDRWSEQYF.